In this sample, the clone carrying this T cell receptor (beta chain) is large. Its specificity is unknown. The sample is drawn from a study of T cell responses to AZD1222 COVID-19 vaccine. Libraries were prepared by immunoSEQ multiplex PCR; TCRdb keeps only in-frame clonotypes and omits some of them. Here the sample spans around 170,000 clones, approximately 90% being singletons. The CDR3 length is 15 residues. The V gene's germline CDR1 is MNHNS and CDR2 SASEGT. Trimming took off 2 bases at V and 8 bases at J, with 18 bases between the two ends. General study findings and limits: White British people made up most donors, females outnumbered males, and clonal diversity was possibly underestimated. Per reports, nearly half of all spike-specific TCRs target regions that are unmutated in variants.

The sequence came from an adult in good health. The sequences come from peripheral blood, collected on day 0 of AZD1222 vaccination. The rearrangement links TRBV6-1 to TRBJ1-1, with D tentatively TRBD1 (5 bases). The CDR3 nucleotides read TGTGCCAGCAGTGAATCTACCGGTGGGGGGGTGGAAGCTTTCTTT. As protein: CASSESTGGGVEAFF.